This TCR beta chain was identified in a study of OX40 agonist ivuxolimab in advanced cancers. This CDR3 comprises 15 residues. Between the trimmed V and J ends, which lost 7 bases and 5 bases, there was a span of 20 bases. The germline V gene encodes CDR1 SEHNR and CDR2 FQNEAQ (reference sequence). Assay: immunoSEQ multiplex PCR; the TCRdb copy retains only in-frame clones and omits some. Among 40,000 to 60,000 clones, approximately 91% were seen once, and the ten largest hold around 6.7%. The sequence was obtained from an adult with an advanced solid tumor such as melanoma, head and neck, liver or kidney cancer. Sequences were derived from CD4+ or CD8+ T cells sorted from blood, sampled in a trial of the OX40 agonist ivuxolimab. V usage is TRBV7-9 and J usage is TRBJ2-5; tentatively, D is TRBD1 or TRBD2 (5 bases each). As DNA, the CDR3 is TGTGCCAGCAAAAAAAAGGACGGGGCCGGGGAGACCCAGTACTTC. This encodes CASKKKDGAGETQYF.